This TCR beta chain is from a study of Graves' ophthalmopathy and Graves' hyperthyroidism (dated by TCRdb to 2017 to 2018). Study-level background: Hyperthyroidism was considered stable if no progression to ophthalmopathy occurred within 18 months of follow-up. TCR beta repertoire signatures were used to distinguish Graves' ophthalmopathy from Graves' hyperthyroidism and to predict progression to ophthalmopathy. In total, some 140 blood samples were TCR-sequenced: some 40 ophthalmopathy, roughly 80 hyperthyroidism and some 17 hyperthyroidism-to-ophthalmopathy patients. To explore V-J signatures that separate ophthalmopathy from hyperthyroidism, a discovery set of 100 patients was enrolled, consisting of 40 to 45 with ophthalmopathy and around 57 with stable hyperthyroidism. For independent validation, a separate cohort was made up of roughly 19 hyperthyroidism patients plus 17 patients who later progressed from hyperthyroidism to ophthalmopathy. In about six hyperthyroidism patients, the T-cell repertoires found in thyroid tissue were compared with those found in blood. Once sampling was done, hyperthyroidism patients were given methimazole at a starting dose of 30 mg daily, while ophthalmopathy patients were given high-dose intravenous methylprednisolone.

Beyond this particular receptor, the publication reports: In validation, the model predicted ophthalmopathy progression with more than 70% sensitivity and around 72% specificity; some 13 predicted patients were CT-confirmed with GO in a median of roughly 6.8 months. Most expanded thyroid clonotypes with frequency above 0.001 were also detected in blood, suggesting blood repertoires may reflect the thyroid immune response. Ophthalmopathy was separated from stable hyperthyroidism by the 13-signature model with roughly 88% sensitivity and around 81% specificity in cross-validation and with 80%/75% in the test set. Sample size was not predetermined statistically, and investigators were not blinded to group allocation.

CDR1 and CDR2, per the germline V gene, are ENHRY and SYGVKD. Trimmed from V: 6 bases; trimmed from J: 7 bases; junction bases lacking a gene match: 8. Including cysteine and phenylalanine, the CDR3 has 13 amino acids. Of all the DNA, just the CDR3 is kept, 39 bases in frame from base 1. For repertoire sequencing, the TCR beta CDR3 regions were amplified from RNA transcripts. A first-round RT-PCR used HTBI primers with the Qiagen OneStep RT-PCR kit, followed by a second-round multiplex PCR, size selection and purification. Libraries were sequenced on an Illumina HiSeq2000 using paired-end 100 bp reads. In the original analysis: SOAPnuke was used to process the reads, throwing out any read that had adapters, had uncalled bases, had a mean Phred below 15, or lacked an exact constant-primer or identifier match. COPE v1.2.5 was used to merge the high-quality paired reads. Clonotypes were defined as unique nucleotide sequences and were aligned to IMGT TRB V, D and J references using MiTCR v1.1. Only V-J combinations with frequency above 0.0001 were analysed, covering about 99% of repertoires. A TCR clonal expansion and chaos score per V-J combination was defined as the ratio of F50 clonal expansion to chaos observed in the TCRdist matrix. Welch's t-statistics and random forest were used to narrow the features down to over ten V-J combinations, which were then fed into a naive Bayes classifier. Thyroid-blood repertoire similarity was quantified with the Morisita-Horn index. TCRdb ran its own pipeline on the public reads, namely fastp trimming at Q25 and MiXCR clone calling, and kept in-frame beta chains. Each entry is one CDR3 protein sequence, shown with its most common DNA and genes. These V and J calls rely on TCRdb rather than the paper's analysis. For this sample the table gives about 550,000 distinct CDR3 sequences, of which 35% to 40% were detected only once. The ten largest clones add up to less than 4.5% of the sample.

Hyperthyroidism patients were newly diagnosed, with disease duration under 2 months, and aged 18 to 65 years. Patients were excluded if they had other autoimmune diseases, uncontrolled infections, pregnancy or lactation. Diagnosis was based on clinical symptoms, serum thyroxine, TRAb, thyroid ultrasound and orbital computed tomography. Total RNA was extracted with Trizol reagent and quality-checked on an Agilent 2100 Bioanalyzer. A remark on this clonotype: Its antigen has not been determined. Base qualities are not recorded, but no much larger clone differs from it by a single base.

In this chain, TRBV10-3 is recombined with TRBJ1-1; 7 junctional bases match TRBD1. The origin of this receptor is an adult man with Graves' hyperthyroidism. Source material: peripheral blood or thyroid tissue (not recorded which). CDR3 loop: CAISQLNRGEAFF. In nucleotide form, the sequence is TGTGCCATCAGCCAGTTGAACAGGGGTGAAGCTTTCTTT.